The rows below give T cell receptor beta chains drawn from one sample of a study of tumour-infiltrating T cells in Burkitt lymphoma. Using immunoSEQ multiplex PCR, the repertoire was profiled, and TCRdb retains in-frame clones only, with some absent. Of a few hundred clones in the sample, over 85% are singletons; the top ten hold approximately 4.8%. Input material: tumor tissue. The receptor source for this set is a human donor with Burkitt lymphoma. Each CDR3 is given with its conserved first and last residue. Fields, in order: clone size, V gene, D gene, J gene, CDR3 length, CDR3 protein, CDR3 DNA. D genes are given only for firm matches. A clone size is listed for some rows: how often the clone was seen (once, few, many), or a class if it is expanded.

once	TRBV5-8	-	TRBJ1-2	17	CASSYSPWPDLRYGYTF	TGTGCCAGCAGCTATTCCCCCTGGCCAGACCTGAGATATGGCTACACCTTC
-	TRBV12-1	-	TRBJ2-7	16	CASSPRQGRPYYEQYF	TGTGCTAGCAGCCCTAGACAGGGCCGCCCCTACTACGAGCAGTACTTC
-	TRBV5-6	-	TRBJ1-5	15	CASSLMTGLGQPQHF	TGTGCCAGCAGCTTGATGACGGGGCTCGGGCAGCCCCAGCATTTT
-	TRBV6-1	-	TRBJ2-7	15	CASVTAVDSSYEQYF	TGTGCCAGCGTAACGGCGGTGGACAGCTCCTACGAGCAGTACTTC
few	TRBV7-9	-	TRBJ1-5	12	CASSPGSQPQHF	TGTGCCAGCAGCCCGGGGAGTCAGCCCCAGCATTTT
-	TRBV27	-	TRBJ2-7	15	CASSLPSAGVYEQYF	TGTGCCAGCAGCTTACCCAGTGCAGGCGTCTACGAGCAGTACTTC
once	TRBV29-1	TRBD2	TRBJ2-1	14	CSVVAGPYYNEQFF	TGCAGCGTTGTAGCGGGCCCGTACTACAATGAGCAGTTCTTC
-	TRBV27	TRBD2	TRBJ2-2	16	CASSLLLAGDTGELFF	TGTGCCAGCAGTTTATTACTAGCGGGAGACACCGGGGAGCTGTTTTTT
once	TRBV9	-	TRBJ1-1	15	CASSVGGGTNTEAFF	TGTGCCAGCAGCGTAGGCGGGGGTACTAACACTGAAGCTTTCTTT
-	TRBV9	-	TRBJ2-2	15	CASSVMGWNTGELFF	TGTGCCAGCAGCGTAATGGGCTGGAACACCGGGGAGCTGTTTTTT
few	TRBV25-1	-	TRBJ2-5	15	CASSELTQGRETQYF	TGTGCCAGCAGTGAACTGACCCAGGGTAGAGAGACCCAGTACTTC
-	TRBV2	-	TRBJ1-4	12	CTSRAGVEKLFF	TGTACCAGCAGGGCAGGGGTTGAAAAACTGTTTTTT
-	TRBV7-9	-	TRBJ1-1	12	CASSWKGWEAFF	TGTGCCAGCAGCTGGAAGGGTTGGGAAGCTTTCTTT
-	TRBV7-8	-	TRBJ1-1	13	CASSSLMNTEAFF	TGTGCCAGCAGCTCCCTAATGAACACTGAAGCTTTCTTT
-	TRBV2	TRBD2	TRBJ2-5	12	CASTRGVETQYF	TGTGCCAGCACCCGGGGGGTAGAGACCCAGTACTTC
-	TRBV7-9	-	TRBJ2-7	15	CASSLVQGRIDEQYF	TGTGCCAGCAGCTTAGTGCAGGGACGGATCGACGAGCAGTACTTC
-	TRBV6-1	TRBD1	TRBJ2-3	15	CASENRGRGTDTQYF	TGTGCCAGTGAAAACAGGGGGCGAGGCACAGATACGCAGTATTTT
-	TRBV2	TRBD2	TRBJ2-7	15	CASSEAASGRAGQYF	TGTGCCAGCAGTGAAGCGGCTAGCGGGAGGGCGGGGCAGTACTTC
-	TRBV7-9	-	TRBJ2-3	13	CASSFGGTDTQYF	TGTGCCAGCAGCTTCGGCGGTACAGATACGCAGTATTTT
once	TRBV7-2	-	TRBJ1-6	14	CASSLDRRYSPLHF	TGTGCCAGCAGCTTAGACAGGAGGTATTCACCCCTCCACTTT
-	TRBV9	-	TRBJ2-3	13	CASSPQRADTQYF	TGTGCCAGCAGCCCCCAGCGTGCAGATACGCAGTATTTT
-	TRBV14	-	TRBJ1-2	15	CASSQVASVFGGYTF	TGTGCCAGCAGCCAAGTTGCCAGCGTCTTCGGGGGCTACACCTTC
-	TRBV6-6	-	TRBJ2-4	14	CASSYGLAKNIQYF	TGTGCCAGCAGTTACGGGCTAGCCAAAAACATTCAGTACTTC
once	TRBV5-1	-	TRBJ2-1	11	CASSLGTEQFF	TGCGCCAGCAGCTTGGGGACAGAGCAGTTCTTC
-	TRBV9	-	TRBJ2-7	15	CASSIGSGRGYEQYF	TGTGCCAGCAGCATCGGGAGTGGCAGGGGTTACGAGCAGTACTTC
-	TRBV27	-	TRBJ2-1	12	CASRPTWGSMFF	TGTGCCAGCAGGCCGACATGGGGTTCGATGTTCTTC
-	TRBV15	-	TRBJ2-3	13	CATSRGARDTQYF	TGTGCCACCAGCAGAGGGGCGAGAGATACGCAGTATTTT
-	TRBV20-1	-	TRBJ1-2	10	CSASELGYTF	TGCAGTGCTTCTGAGCTTGGCTACACCTTC
-	TRBV9	-	TRBJ1-5	16	CASSVGAGTYNQPQHF	TGTGCCAGCAGCGTAGGGGCAGGAACGTACAATCAGCCCCAGCATTTT
-	TRBV2	TRBD1	TRBJ1-2	14	CASSAQGESYGYTF	TGTGCCAGCAGTGCTCAGGGGGAGAGCTATGGCTACACCTTC
-	TRBV5-1	TRBD2	TRBJ2-2	18	CASSLAGLAGGGTGELFF	TGCGCCAGCAGCTTGGCCGGGCTAGCGGGGGGCGGAACCGGGGAGCTGTTTTTT
-	TRBV6-5	-	TRBJ2-3	16	CASSSERPSSTDTQYF	TGTGCCAGCAGTTCGGAAAGGCCCTCTAGCACAGATACGCAGTATTTT
once	TRBV15	TRBD1	TRBJ1-1	18	CATSRPQGARSWGSEAFF	TGTGCCACCAGCAGACCGCAGGGGGCACGCTCATGGGGATCTGAAGCTTTCTTT
once	TRBV7-2	-	TRBJ2-3	13	CASSLASPDTQYF	TGTGCCAGCAGCTTAGCTTCCCCAGATACGCAGTATTTT
-	TRBV9	-	TRBJ2-6	15	CTSRDRNSGANVLTF	TGTACCAGCAGGGACCGGAACTCTGGGGCCAACGTCCTGACTTTC
-	TRBV19	-	TRBJ1-2	13	CASSTGANYGYTF	TGTGCCAGTAGTACAGGGGCTAACTATGGCTACACCTTC
-	TRBV14	-	TRBJ1-1	14	CASRRTAMNTEAFF	TGTGCCAGCAGACGGACAGCGATGAACACTGAAGCTTTCTTT
-	TRBV2	TRBD2	TRBJ2-5	15	CASSAWGGAQETQYF	TGTGCCAGCAGTGCCTGGGGGGGAGCTCAAGAGACCCAGTACTTC
-	TRBV5-1	TRBD2	TRBJ2-2	15	CASSLVAGRTGELFF	TGCGCCAGCAGCTTGGTAGCGGGAAGGACCGGGGAGCTGTTTTTT
-	TRBV7-2	-	TRBJ2-5	16	CASSLGGRPSGETQYF	TGTGCCAGCAGCTTAGGGGGTAGACCGAGCGGGGAGACCCAGTACTTC
-	TRBV5-1	-	TRBJ1-2	14	CASSWTVPDYGYTF	TGCGCCAGCAGCTGGACGGTACCTGACTATGGCTACACCTTC
-	TRBV5-1	-	TRBJ2-3	15	CASSSFGFQTDTQYF	TGCGCCAGCAGCTCATTCGGGTTCCAAACAGATACGCAGTATTTT
-	TRBV19	TRBD2	TRBJ2-7	14	CASGTGGPRTEQYF	TGTGCCAGTGGGACGGGGGGTCCTAGGACCGAGCAGTACTTC
few	TRBV5-1	TRBD2	TRBJ2-2	15	CASSFSGANTGELFF	TGCGCCAGCAGCTTTAGCGGGGCGAACACCGGGGAGCTGTTTTTT
-	TRBV28	-	TRBJ2-3	12	CASSSRVDTQYF	TGTGCCAGCAGTTCCAGGGTAGATACGCAGTATTTT
-	TRBV5-1	-	TRBJ1-4	14	CASSPGGNSEKLFF	TGCGCCAGCTCCCCTGGAGGTAACAGTGAAAAACTGTTTTTT
once	TRBV6-1	-	TRBJ2-3	14	CASSLQMGTDTQYF	TGTGCCAGCAGTCTTCAGATGGGCACAGATACGCAGTATTTT
-	TRBV4-2	TRBD1	TRBJ1-1	16	CASSHPRTGINTEAFF	TGTGCCAGCAGCCACCCCCGGACAGGGATTAACACTGAAGCTTTCTTT
once	TRBV18	-	TRBJ1-1	14	CASSQGTPNTEAFF	TGTGCCAGCTCACAAGGGACACCGAACACTGAAGCTTTCTTT
-	TRBV20-1	-	TRBJ1-2	11	CSARGGHGYTF	TGCAGTGCCCGAGGGGGGCACGGCTACACCTTC
-	TRBV28	-	TRBJ1-4	17	CASSPITGFATNEKLFF	TGTGCCAGCAGTCCCATAACAGGGTTCGCAACTAATGAAAAACTGTTTTTT
-	TRBV4-2	-	TRBJ2-1	14	CASSPPLSYNEQFF	TGTGCCAGCAGCCCGCCGCTATCCTACAATGAGCAGTTCTTC